The TCR beta chain under discussion was sequenced for a study of blood T cell repertoires in COVID-19. About the study: From the United States, Italy and Spain came samples of acute and convalescent COVID-19. T cells, B-cell-depleted T cells, or PBMCs provided the cDNA or gDNA that served as material.

In the source study's methods: Amplification from reference gene primers served as the basis for estimated nucleated cell counts. The repertoire was sequenced with immunoSEQ multiplex PCR; TCRdb's copy has only in-frame clones and lacks some. V, J and clone size were drawn from that table, and D and trimming were deduced from the DNA. The sample contains nearly 100,000 clones, approximately 84% of which appear only once. Germline CDR1 SNHLY, CDR2 FYNNEI. The ends lost 8 bases at V and 2 bases at J; junction bases unmatched: 15. The CDR3 runs to 17 residues. Sequenced sample: peripheral blood. The receptor's source is a woman in her sixties with acute or convalescent COVID-19. The chain joins TRBV2 to TRBJ2-7; TRBD1 agrees at 10 bases. The DNA of the CDR3 is TGTGCCAGCTCTCCAAGAATTCCGGGACAGGGGACCTACGAGCAGTACTTC. This gives the protein CASSPRIPGQGTYEQYF.